Described below is a single T cell receptor (beta chain) sequence and its context. Its antigen is still unknown. Prepared libraries of TCR beta cDNA carried unique molecular identifiers. Input of about 1 to 11 million T cells yielded about half a million cDNA molecules. TCRdb re-derived calls from the PCR reads in MiXCR, one entry per CDR3 protein. Found here are about 820,000 distinct CDR3 sequences, about 57% of them singletons; the top ten hold about 4.5%. The data originate from a study of post-analysis software for immune sequencing data. Background on the study: Courses of disease covered relapsing-remitting, secondary progressive and progressive-relapsing multiple sclerosis.

Trimming pared 4 bases from V and 3 bases from J, leaving 12 bases between. Germline V gene data show CDR1 as SGHRS and CDR2 as YFSETQ. This CDR3 comprises 14 residues. Study outcomes and limitations: Included in a set of 5 or 6 TRBV segments more frequent in patients than controls were TRBV5-6, TRBV5-1 and TRBV20-1.

This clonotype was sampled from a girl between 5 and 17 years old with multiple sclerosis. The chain has TRBV5-1 and TRBJ2-3, with D unclear. Sample: blood. CDR3 loop: CASSLVGLTDTQYF. The CDR3 DNA reads as TGCGCCAGCAGCCTGGTTGGCCTGACAGATACGCAGTATTTT.